This TCR beta chain originates from a study of T cells in Graves' hyperthyroidism and ophthalmopathy. As for the study in general: It was at initial diagnosis, before any treatment, that peripheral blood was collected.

This CDR3 contains 16 residues. With V trimmed by 6 bases and J by 5 bases, 11 bases remained unmatched. Germline CDR1 and CDR2: WSHSY and SAAADI. This clonotype came up a few times. Its antigen is undetermined. A lack of ophthalmopathy progression within 18 months defined stable Graves' hyperthyroidism. Researchers barred patients who had uncontrolled infection, other autoimmune disease, pregnancy or lactation. Study results and caveats: Blood also showed most of the thyroid clonotypes that were expanded above 0.001.

Regions amplified from RNA transcripts were the TCR beta CDR3 regions. First-round RT-PCR with HTBI primers amplified the TCR CDR3 region. TCRdb recomputed calls from the multiplex PCR reads with MiXCR, one row per CDR3 protein. The data hold a few hundred thousand distinct CDR3 sequences, with around 14% observed a single time. The origin of this receptor is a woman between 18 and 29 years old with Graves' hyperthyroidism. The V gene is TRBV10-2, the J gene TRBJ2-3, with 10 nucleotides matching TRBD2. The sample comprised blood. The CDR3 loop reads CASSGISGRTRDTQYF. In nucleotides, the CDR3 is TGCGCCAGCAGCGGAATTAGCGGGAGGACGAGAGATACGCAGTATTTT.